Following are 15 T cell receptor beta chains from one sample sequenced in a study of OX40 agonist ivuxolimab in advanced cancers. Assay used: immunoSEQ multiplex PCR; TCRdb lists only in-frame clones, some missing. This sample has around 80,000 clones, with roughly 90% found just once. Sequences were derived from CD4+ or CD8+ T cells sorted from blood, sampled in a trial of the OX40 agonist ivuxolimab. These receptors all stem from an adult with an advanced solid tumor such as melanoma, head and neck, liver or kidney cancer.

CDR3 coding DNA: TGTGCCAGTAGTATCCCCCGGGGGTCCCAATCCTACGAGCAGTACTTC. It is translated as CASSIPRGSQSYEQYF. The chain uses TRBV19 and TRBJ2-7, with a tentative D call TRBD2 (6 bases). Trimming cost V 3 bases and J 1 base, with 16 bases left between them. The CDR3 totals 16 residues. Germline CDR1 reads LNHDA; CDR2 reads SQIVND (reference sequence).

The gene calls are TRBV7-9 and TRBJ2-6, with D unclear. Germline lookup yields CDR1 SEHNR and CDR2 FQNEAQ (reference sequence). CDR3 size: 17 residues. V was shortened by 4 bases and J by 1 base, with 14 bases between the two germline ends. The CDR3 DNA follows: TGTGCCAGCAGCTCCTACCCAGACCCATCTGGGGCCAACGTCCTGACTTTC. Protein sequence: CASSSYPDPSGANVLTF.

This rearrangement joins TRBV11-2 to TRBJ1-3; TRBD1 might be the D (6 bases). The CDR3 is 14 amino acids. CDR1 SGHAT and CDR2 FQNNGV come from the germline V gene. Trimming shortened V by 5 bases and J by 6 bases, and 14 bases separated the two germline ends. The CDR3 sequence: CASSLGDISNTIYF. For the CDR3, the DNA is TGTGCCAGCAGCCTGGGGGACATATCAAACACCATATATTTT.

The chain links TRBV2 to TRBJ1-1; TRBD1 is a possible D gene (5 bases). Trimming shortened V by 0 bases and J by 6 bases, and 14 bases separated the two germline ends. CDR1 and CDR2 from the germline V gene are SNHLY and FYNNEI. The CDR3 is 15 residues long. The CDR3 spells CASSEARGGSAEAFF. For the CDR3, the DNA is TGTGCCAGCAGTGAAGCGCGCGGGGGGAGCGCTGAAGCTTTCTTT. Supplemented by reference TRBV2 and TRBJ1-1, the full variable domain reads EPEVTQTPSHQVTQMGQEVILRCVPISNHLYFYWYRQILGQKVEFLVSFYNNEISEKSEIFDDQFSVERPDGSNFTLKIRSTKLEDSAMYFCASSEARGGSAEAFFGQGTRLTVV.

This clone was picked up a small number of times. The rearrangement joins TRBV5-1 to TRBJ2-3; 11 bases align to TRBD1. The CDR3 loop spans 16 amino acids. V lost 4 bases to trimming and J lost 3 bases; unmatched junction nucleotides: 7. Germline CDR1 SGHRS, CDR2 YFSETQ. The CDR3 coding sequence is TGCGCCAGCAGCAGCGGACAGGGGGCGGGAACAGATACGCAGTATTTT. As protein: CASSSGQGAGTDTQYF.

Written as DNA, the CDR3 is TGTGCCAGCAGTGACGGGACAAACCAAGAGACCCAGTACTTC. Amino acid sequence: CASSDGTNQETQYF. V gene TRBV6-1 combines with J gene TRBJ2-5; possibly TRBD1 for D (6 bases). Per germline, CDR1 MNHNS and CDR2 SASEGT. Between the trimmed V and J ends, which lost 3 bases and 0 bases, there was a span of 8 bases. The CDR3 sequence is 14 residues long.

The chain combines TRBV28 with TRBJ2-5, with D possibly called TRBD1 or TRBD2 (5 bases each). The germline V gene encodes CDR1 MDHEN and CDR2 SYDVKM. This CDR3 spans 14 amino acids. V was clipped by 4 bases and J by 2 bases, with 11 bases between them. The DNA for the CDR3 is TGTGCCAGCAGTTCTTCTGGGACGCAAGAGACCCAGTACTTC. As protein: CASSSSGTQETQYF.

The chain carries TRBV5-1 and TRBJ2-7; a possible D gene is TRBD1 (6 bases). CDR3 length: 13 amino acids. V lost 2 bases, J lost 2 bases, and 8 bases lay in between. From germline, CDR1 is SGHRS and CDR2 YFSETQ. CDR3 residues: CASSLTGPYEQYF. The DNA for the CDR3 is TGCGCCAGCAGCTTAACAGGGCCCTACGAGCAGTACTTC.

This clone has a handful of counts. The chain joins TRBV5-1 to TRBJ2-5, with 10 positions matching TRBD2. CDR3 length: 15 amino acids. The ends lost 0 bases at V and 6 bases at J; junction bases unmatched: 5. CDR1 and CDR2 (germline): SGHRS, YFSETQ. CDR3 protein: CASSLATSGAQTQYF. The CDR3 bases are TGCGCCAGCAGCTTGGCCACTAGCGGGGCGCAGACCCAGTACTTC. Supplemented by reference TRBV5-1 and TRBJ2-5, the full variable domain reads KAGVTQTPRYLIKTRGQQVTLSCSPISGHRSVSWYQQTPGQGLQFLFEYFSETQRNKGNFPGRFSGRQFSNSRSEMNVSTLELGDSALYLCASSLATSGAQTQYFGPGTRLLVL.

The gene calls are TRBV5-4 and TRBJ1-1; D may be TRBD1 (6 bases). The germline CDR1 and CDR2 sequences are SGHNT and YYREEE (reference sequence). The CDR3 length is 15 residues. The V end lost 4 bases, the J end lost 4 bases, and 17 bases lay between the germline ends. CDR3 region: CASSTKTGSVTEAFF. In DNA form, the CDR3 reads TGTGCCAGCAGCACGAAGACAGGTTCAGTCACTGAAGCTTTCTTT. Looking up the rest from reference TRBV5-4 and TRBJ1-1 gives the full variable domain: ETGVTQSPTHLIKTRGQQVTLRCSSQSGHNTVSWYQQALGQGPQFIFQYYREEENGRGNFPPRFSGLQFPNYSSELNVNALELDDSALYLCASSTKTGSVTEAFFGQGTRLTVV.

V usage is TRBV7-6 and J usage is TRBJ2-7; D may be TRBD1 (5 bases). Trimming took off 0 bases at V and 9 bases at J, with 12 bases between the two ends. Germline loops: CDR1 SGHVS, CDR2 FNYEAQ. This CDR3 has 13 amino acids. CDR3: CASSLAETQGQYF. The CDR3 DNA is TGTGCCAGCAGCTTAGCTGAGACGCAGGGGCAGTACTTC.

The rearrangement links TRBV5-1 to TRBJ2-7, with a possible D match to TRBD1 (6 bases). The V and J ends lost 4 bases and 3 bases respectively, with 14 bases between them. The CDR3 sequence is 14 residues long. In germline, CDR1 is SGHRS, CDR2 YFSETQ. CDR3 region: CASSQGSSRYEQYF. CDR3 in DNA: TGCGCCAGCAGCCAGGGGAGTTCACGCTACGAGCAGTACTTC.

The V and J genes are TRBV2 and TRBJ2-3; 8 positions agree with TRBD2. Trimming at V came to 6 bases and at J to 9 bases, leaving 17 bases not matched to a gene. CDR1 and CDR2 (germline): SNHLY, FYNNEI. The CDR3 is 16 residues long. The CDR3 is CASRGPGTRGGGTQYF. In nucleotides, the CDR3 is TGTGCCAGCAGAGGACCCGGGACTAGAGGAGGGGGGACGCAGTATTTT.

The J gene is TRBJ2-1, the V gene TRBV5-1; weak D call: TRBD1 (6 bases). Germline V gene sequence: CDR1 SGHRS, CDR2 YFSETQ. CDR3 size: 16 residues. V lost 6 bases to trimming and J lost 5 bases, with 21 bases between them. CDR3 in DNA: TGCGCCAGCACCAAACCCACACCAGGGGCAAACAATGAGCAGTTCTTC. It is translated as CASTKPTPGANNEQFF.

The CDR3 DNA is TGTGCCAGCAGTGATACGCCGGACAGCCTCACCATTAACTATGGCTACACCTTC. Residues: CASSDTPDSLTINYGYTF. The chain combines TRBV2 with TRBJ1-2, with a tentative D call TRBD1 (6 bases). Deletions cut 3 bases from V and 1 base from J, with 21 bases between. The CDR3 length is 18 residues. Germline CDR1 is SNHLY and CDR2 is FYNNEI.